The 2 T cell receptor beta chains below all came from one sample that was sequenced in a study of response to subunit inactivated influenza vaccine. TCRdb passed the RT-PCR reads through MiXCR, listing each CDR3 protein once. The data contain 750,000 to 850,000 distinct CDR3 sequences, 18% of them singletons. The material was PBMCs from blood, obtained roughly 5 days after vaccination. Receptors originate from a man in his fifties who received an inactivated influenza vaccine.

This clonotype occurred many times. The V call is TRBV7-2, the J call TRBJ2-3; no clear D gene. V lost 5 bases and J 4 bases, leaving 16 bases between the germline ends. This CDR3 is built from 15 residues. The germline CDR1 and CDR2 sequences are SGHTA and FQGNSA. CDR3: CASSPVSTSPDTQYF. DNA for the CDR3: TGTGCCAGCAGCCCCGTCTCTACGTCCCCAGATACGCAGTATTTT.

The rearrangement joins TRBV10-3 to TRBJ2-1; 8 bases map to TRBD2. V was pared by 3 bases and J by 5 bases, with 0 bases of the junction left unmatched. This CDR3 comprises 13 residues. Looked up from germline, CDR1 is ENHRY and CDR2 is SYGVKD. CDR3 sequence: CAISELADNEQFF. For the CDR3, the DNA is TGTGCCATCAGTGAACTAGCGGACAATGAGCAGTTCTTC.